This T cell receptor (beta chain) is from a study of early T cells in non-severe SARS-CoV-2 infection. The V gene end was trimmed by 8 bases and the J gene end by 2 bases; junction bases not matched to a gene: 8. The CDR3 totals 14 residues. Germline CDR1 reads SGHKS; CDR2 reads YYEKEE (reference sequence). Each CDR3 protein gets one entry after TCRdb re-called the 5' RACE reads with MiXCR. This sample yields under 70,000 distinct CDR3 sequences, of which roughly an eighth are seen a single time; roughly 5% belongs to the top ten. This chain links TRBV5-5 with TRBJ1-1; 8 bases align to TRBD1. The TCR was taken from an adult who was a healthcare worker with PCR-confirmed SARS-CoV-2 infection or an uninfected control (not recorded which). Sequences were obtained from whole blood. The CDR3 protein is CASWQGAPNTEAFF. For the CDR3, the DNA is TGTGCCAGTTGGCAGGGGGCCCCCAACACTGAAGCTTTCTTT.